Each of the 14 T cell receptor beta chains below was sequenced from the same sample in a study of T cell clonality in common variable immunodeficiency. The repertoire was sequenced with immunoSEQ multiplex PCR; TCRdb's copy has only in-frame clones and lacks some. Recorded here are approximately 52,000 clones, with no singletons, and the ten leading clones hold 3% to 3.5%. The sequenced sample consisted of peripheral blood mononuclear cells. The receptor source for this set is a person aged 18-70 years in good health.

There are a few counts of this clone. The CDR3 goes on 3 residues after the read ends, and that part is filled in from the germline J gene. This sequence joins TRBV20-1 and TRBJ1-2; D gene unclear. V was shortened by 1 base and J by 0 bases, with 3 bases between the two germline ends. This CDR3 spans 12 amino acids. Germline CDR1 reads DFQATT; CDR2 reads SNEGSKA (reference sequence). The sequenced part of the CDR3 DNA is TGCAGTGCTAGAGTTACTAACTATGGC. It translates to CSARVTNYG. The CDR3 in full is CSARVTNYGYTF.

This clone was observed many times. The read terminates 3 residues before the CDR3 end, so the remaining end is supplied by the germline J gene. The chain combines TRBV6-1 with TRBJ1-5; tentative D call: TRBD1 (5 bases). Trimming removed 7 bases at V and 6 bases at J, with 16 bases between. In germline, CDR1 is MNHNS, CDR2 SASEGT. The CDR3 is made up of 14 amino acids. The CDR3 bases that were read are TGTGCCAGCACTGAGTCAGGGTTTGGTCAGCCC. Translated: CASTESGFGQP. The entire CDR3 reads CASTESGFGQPQHF.

This clone was counted at least ten times. The sequenced part of the CDR3 DNA is TGTGCCAGCAGCTTAAACCCAGCGGGAGAAGAAGAGACC. This translates into CASSLNPAGEEET. The entire CDR3 protein reads CASSLNPAGEEETQYF. V usage is TRBV7-3 and J usage is TRBJ2-5; 8 positions match TRBD2. The CDR3 extends 3 residues past the end of the read, so its final part is completed from the germline J gene. This CDR3 spans 16 amino acids. J lost 3 bases, V lost 1 base, and 7 bases had no gene match. Germline V lookup: CDR1 SGHTA, CDR2 FQGTGA.

This clone was seen many times. The read finishes 3 residues shy of the CDR3 end, and the germline J gene is used to complete it. The same CDR3 can be traced to other DNA sequences in this sample. The rearrangement uses TRBV7-9 and TRBJ2-1; maybe TRBD1 (6 bases). The germline CDR1 and CDR2 sequences are SEHNR and FQNEAQ (reference sequence). Deletions cut 4 bases from V and 7 bases from J, with 8 bases between. The CDR3 length is 12 residues. This CDR3 reads CASSSQGNEQFF. Incomplete CDR3 DNA: TGTGCCAGCAGCTCACAGGGAAATGAG.

In this sample, this clone turned up many times. The read ends 3 residues early relative to the CDR3; the germline J gene fills the gap. The chain carries TRBV30 and TRBJ2-5; D is possibly TRBD1 or TRBD2 (5 bases each). The CDR3 length is 16 residues. V lost 0 bases and J 5 bases, leaving 19 bases between the germline ends. Germline V CDR1 and CDR2: GTSNPN, SVGIG (reference sequence). The CDR3 sequence: CAWSVLRGQRGETQYF. The CDR3 bases that were read are TGTGCCTGGAGTGTACTAAGGGGCCAGAGAGGGGAGACC.

Ten or more counts support this clone. The read ends 3 residues before the CDR3 terminus; that terminus is restored from the germline J gene. The chain combines TRBV10-3 with TRBJ2-1; 7 bases fit TRBD2. Germline-derived CDR1 and CDR2 are ENHRY and SYGVKD. This CDR3 has 13 residues. Trimming took 7 bases from V and 5 from J; bases not matched to a gene: 5. The CDR3 DNA, read in part, is TGTGCCATCACCAACCTAGCGGACAATGAG. Translation: CAITNLADNE. The CDR3 reads in full as CAITNLADNEQFF.

This clone came up a few times. The CDR3 end is not reached by the read, which stops 3 residues before it; the germline J gene fills it in. J is TRBJ1-1 and V is TRBV20-1; no reliable D call. The V gene's germline CDR1 is DFQATT and CDR2 SNEGSKA (reference sequence). The CDR3 length is 16 residues. The CDR3 sequence: CSASTSDLGFTYEAFF. The DNA read from the CDR3 is TGCAGTGCTAGCACTAGCGACCTAGGTTTCACCTACGAG.

As to this clone: The CDR3 end falls 3 residues outside the read, so it is completed with the germline J gene. The chain employs TRBV11-2 and TRBJ2-2; 8 nucleotides match TRBD2. The ends lost 1 base at V and 4 bases at J; junction bases unmatched: 2. This CDR3 region has 15 residues. The germline V gene encodes CDR1 SGHAT and CDR2 FQNNGV. The CDR3 region is CASSLGSGATGELFF. The covered CDR3 bases are TGTGCCAGCAGCTTAGGTAGCGGGGCCACCGGGGAG.

This clone was recorded many times. Read data end 3 residues before the CDR3 end; the end is taken from the germline J gene. The chain is built from TRBV13 and TRBJ2-1; 11 bases match TRBD2. The CDR3 has 18 amino acids. V lost 5 bases to trimming and J lost 0 bases; unmatched junction nucleotides: 9. Per germline, CDR1 PRHDT and CDR2 FYEKMQ (reference sequence). CDR3: CASSPGTSGSSSYNEQFF. The CDR3 DNA, read in part, is TGTGCCAGCAGCCCTGGGACTAGCGGTAGTAGCTCCTACAATGAG.

This clone came up many times. CDR3 bases read: TGTGCCAGTAGTAAAACTAGCGGGAAAGGAGAGACC. As protein: CASSKTSGKGET. The full CDR3 is CASSKTSGKGETQYF. This sequence joins TRBV19 and TRBJ2-5; 10 nucleotides line up with TRBD2. With the read ending 3 residues before the CDR3 end, the germline J gene is used to fill in that end. CDR1 and CDR2 (germline): LNHDA, SQIVND (reference sequence). CDR3 size: 15 residues. After removal of 4 bases from V and 4 bases from J, the junction contained 6 bases not matched to a gene.

This clone showed up just a few times. The observed sequence ends 3 residues before the CDR3 terminus, with the missing tail filled in from the germline J gene. V and J are TRBV7-9 and TRBJ1-6, with 7 nucleotides matching TRBD1. The germline V gene has CDR1 SEHNR and CDR2 FQNEAQ (reference sequence). The CDR3 sequence is 14 residues long. After removal of 8 bases from V and 8 bases from J, the junction contained 9 bases not matched to a gene. The CDR3 bases that were read are TGTGCCAGCTCCCGGGACAGAGTCCATTCACCC. Translating it yields CASSRDRVHSP. The CDR3, in full, reads CASSRDRVHSPLHF.

The table lists this clone with many counts. Read data end 3 residues before the CDR3 end; the end is taken from the germline J gene. V usage is TRBV6-1 and J usage is TRBJ1-2, with 8 bases identical to TRBD1. The junction had 12 bases not matched to a gene; V was cut back by 2 bases and J by 7 bases. Looked up from germline, CDR1 is MNHNS and CDR2 is SASEGT. The CDR3 loop spans 16 amino acids. The CDR3 reads CASSEPRGQGLRGYTF. CDR3 DNA (partial): TGTGCCAGCAGTGAACCCCGCGGACAGGGACTTCGTGGC.

This clone was seen many times. The read stops 3 residues short of the end of the CDR3; the missing end is completed from the germline J gene. The V call is TRBV10-3, the J call TRBJ2-7; D is perhaps TRBD1 (6 bases). The CDR3 spans 14 residues. Per germline, CDR1 ENHRY and CDR2 SYGVKD. V was shortened by 3 bases and J by 2 bases, with 11 bases between the two germline ends. The DNA read from the CDR3 is TGTGCCATCAGTGATTCCGACAGGACCTACGAG. This translates into CAISDSDRTYE. The CDR3 in its entirety is CAISDSDRTYEQYF.

This clone was counted many times. The read gets to within 3 residues of the CDR3 end, and the germline J gene fills in the rest. The chain is built from TRBV30 and TRBJ2-7, with 8 bases identical to TRBD2. The CDR3 totals 16 residues. CDR1 GTSNPN and CDR2 SVGIG come from the germline V gene (reference sequence). Trimming at V came to 0 bases and at J to 6 bases, leaving 13 bases not matched to a gene. This chain's CDR3 is CAWSVLTLLAVGEQYF. The sequenced CDR3 bases are TGTGCCTGGAGTGTATTAACTTTACTAGCGGTCGGCGAG.